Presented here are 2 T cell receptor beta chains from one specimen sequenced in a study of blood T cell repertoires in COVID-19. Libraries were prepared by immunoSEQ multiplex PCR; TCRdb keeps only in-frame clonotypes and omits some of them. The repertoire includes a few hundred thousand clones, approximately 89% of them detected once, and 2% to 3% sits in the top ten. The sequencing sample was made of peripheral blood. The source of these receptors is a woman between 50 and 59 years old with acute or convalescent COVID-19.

The DNA of the CDR3 is TGTGCCAGCCGACCCTGGACAGGGTTCGGAAACACCATATATTTT. Its protein is CASRPWTGFGNTIYF. V usage is TRBV19 and J usage is TRBJ1-3; TRBD1 aligns across 8 bases. Germline CDR1 LNHDA, CDR2 SQIVND (reference sequence). This CDR3 is 15 amino acids long. V lost 9 bases and J lost 4; bases outside the gene matches: 11.

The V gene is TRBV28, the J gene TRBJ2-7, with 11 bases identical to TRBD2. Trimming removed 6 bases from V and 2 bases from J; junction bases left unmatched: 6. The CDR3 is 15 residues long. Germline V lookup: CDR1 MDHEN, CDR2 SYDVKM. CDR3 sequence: CASSLPGLAAYEQYF. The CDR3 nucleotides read TGTGCCAGCAGCCTACCGGGACTAGCGGCCTACGAGCAGTACTTC.